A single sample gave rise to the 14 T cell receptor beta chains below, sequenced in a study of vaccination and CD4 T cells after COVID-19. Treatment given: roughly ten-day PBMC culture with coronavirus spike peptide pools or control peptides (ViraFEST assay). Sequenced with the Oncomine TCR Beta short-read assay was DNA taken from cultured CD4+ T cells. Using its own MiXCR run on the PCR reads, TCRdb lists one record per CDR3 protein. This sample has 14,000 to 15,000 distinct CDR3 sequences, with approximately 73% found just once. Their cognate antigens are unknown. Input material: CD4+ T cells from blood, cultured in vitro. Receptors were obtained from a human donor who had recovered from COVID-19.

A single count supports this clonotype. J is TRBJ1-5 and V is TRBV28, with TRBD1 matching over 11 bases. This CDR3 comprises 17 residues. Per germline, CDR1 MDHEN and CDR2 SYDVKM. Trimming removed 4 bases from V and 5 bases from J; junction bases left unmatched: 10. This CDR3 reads CASSSFRGDRGYQPQHF. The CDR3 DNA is TGTGCCAGCAGTTCATTTCGCGGGGACAGGGGGTATCAGCCCCAGCATTTT. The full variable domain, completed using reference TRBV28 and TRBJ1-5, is DVKVTQSSRYLVKRTGEKVFLECVQDMDHENMFWYRQDPGLGLRLIYFSYDVKMKEKGDIPEGYSVSREKKERFSLILESASTNQTSMYLCASSSFRGDRGYQPQHFGDGTRLSIL.

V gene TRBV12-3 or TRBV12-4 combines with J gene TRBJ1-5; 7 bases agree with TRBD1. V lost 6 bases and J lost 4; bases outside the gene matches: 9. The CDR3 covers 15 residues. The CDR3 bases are TGTGCCAGCAGAACCCACAGGGGCGGAAATCAGCCCCAGCATTTT. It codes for CASRTHRGGNQPQHF.

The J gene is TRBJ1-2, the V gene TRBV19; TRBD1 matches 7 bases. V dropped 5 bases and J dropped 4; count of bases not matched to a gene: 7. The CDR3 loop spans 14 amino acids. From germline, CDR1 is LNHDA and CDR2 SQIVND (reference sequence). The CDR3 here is CASSLQGGPYGYTF. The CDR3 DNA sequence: TGTGCCAGTAGTCTCCAGGGGGGACCCTATGGCTACACCTTC.

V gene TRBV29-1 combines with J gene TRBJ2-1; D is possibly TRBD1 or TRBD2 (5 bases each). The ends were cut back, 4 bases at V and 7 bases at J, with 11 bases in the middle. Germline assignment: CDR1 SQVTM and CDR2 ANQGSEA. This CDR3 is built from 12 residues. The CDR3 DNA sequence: TGCAGCGTTGGAGCAGGGAGAAATGAGCAGTTCTTC. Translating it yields CSVGAGRNEQFF.

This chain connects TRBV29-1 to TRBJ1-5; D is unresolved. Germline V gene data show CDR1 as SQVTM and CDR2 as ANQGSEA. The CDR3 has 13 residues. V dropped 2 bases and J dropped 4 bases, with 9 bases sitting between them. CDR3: CSVETPGNQPQHF. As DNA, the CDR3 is TGCAGCGTTGAAACCCCGGGGAATCAGCCCCAGCATTTT.

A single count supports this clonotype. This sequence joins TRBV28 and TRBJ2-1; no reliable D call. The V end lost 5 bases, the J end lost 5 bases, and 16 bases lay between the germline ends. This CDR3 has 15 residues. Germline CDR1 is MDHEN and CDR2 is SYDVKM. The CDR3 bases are TGTGCCAGCAGTGGCAGAGGTATTCGGAACAATGAGCAGTTCTTC. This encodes CASSGRGIRNNEQFF.

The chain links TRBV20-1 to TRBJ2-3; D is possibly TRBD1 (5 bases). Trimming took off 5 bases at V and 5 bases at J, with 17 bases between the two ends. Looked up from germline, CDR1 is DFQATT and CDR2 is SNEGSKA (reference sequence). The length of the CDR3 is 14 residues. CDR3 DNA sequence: TGCAGTGCTCTAAGTCTAGGGGTGGAAGATACGCAGTATTTT. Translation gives CSALSLGVEDTQYF.

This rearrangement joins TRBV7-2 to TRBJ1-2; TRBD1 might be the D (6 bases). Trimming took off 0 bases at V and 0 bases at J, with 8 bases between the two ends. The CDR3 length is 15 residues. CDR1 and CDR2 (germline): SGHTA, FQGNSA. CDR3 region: CASSLAGAPNYGYTF. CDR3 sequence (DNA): TGTGCCAGCAGCTTAGCGGGGGCGCCTAACTATGGCTACACCTTC.

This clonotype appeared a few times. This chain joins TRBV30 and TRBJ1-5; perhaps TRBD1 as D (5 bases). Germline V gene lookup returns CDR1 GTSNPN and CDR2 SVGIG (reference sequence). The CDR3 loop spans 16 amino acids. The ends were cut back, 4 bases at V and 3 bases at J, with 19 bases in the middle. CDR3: CAWTPSAGRVNQPQHF. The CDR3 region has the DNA TGTGCCTGGACCCCCTCGGCAGGGAGGGTCAATCAGCCCCAGCATTTT.

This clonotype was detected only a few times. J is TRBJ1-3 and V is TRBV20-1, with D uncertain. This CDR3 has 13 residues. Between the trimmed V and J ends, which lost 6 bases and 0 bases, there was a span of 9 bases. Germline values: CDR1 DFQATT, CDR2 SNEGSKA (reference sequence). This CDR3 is CSAEGISGNTIYF. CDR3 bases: TGCAGTGCCGAGGGTATCTCTGGAAACACCATATATTTT.

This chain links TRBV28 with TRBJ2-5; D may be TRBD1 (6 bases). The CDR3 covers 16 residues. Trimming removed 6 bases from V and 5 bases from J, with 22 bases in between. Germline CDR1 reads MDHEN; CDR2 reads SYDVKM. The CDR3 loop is CASSSRTGRGSETQYF. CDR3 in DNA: TGTGCCAGCAGCTCCCGGACGGGTAGGGGGTCGGAGACCCAGTACTTC.

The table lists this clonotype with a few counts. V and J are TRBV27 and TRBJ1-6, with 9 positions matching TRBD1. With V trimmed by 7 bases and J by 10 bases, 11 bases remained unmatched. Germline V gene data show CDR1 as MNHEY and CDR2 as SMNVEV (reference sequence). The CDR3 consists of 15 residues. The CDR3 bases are TGTGCCAGCACCTCCTGGACAGGGGTTTCCTCACCCCTCCACTTT. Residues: CASTSWTGVSSPLHF.

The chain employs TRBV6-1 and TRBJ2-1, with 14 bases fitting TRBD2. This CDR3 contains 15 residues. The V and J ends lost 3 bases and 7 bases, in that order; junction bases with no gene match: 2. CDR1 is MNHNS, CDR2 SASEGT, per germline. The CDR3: CASSETSGRANEQFF. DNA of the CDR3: TGTGCCAGCAGTGAGACTAGCGGGAGGGCTAATGAGCAGTTCTTC.

CDR3 sequence (DNA): TGTGCCAGCAGCTTAGTATCCAGCGGGGGACATGCGCAGTATTTT. Its translation: CASSLVSSGGHAQYF. The V call is TRBV7-2, the J call TRBJ2-3, with 8 bases lining up with TRBD2. J gave up 10 bases and V 1 base, and 10 bases lay outside the gene matches. The CDR3 extends over 15 amino acids. CDR1 SGHTA and CDR2 FQGNSA come from the germline V gene.